These 29 T cell receptor beta chains originate from one sample sequenced in a study of PD-L1 blockade in urothelial cancer. The data were produced by immunoSEQ multiplex PCR, yet TCRdb's version contains in-frame clones alone and is incomplete. The sample lists under 40,000 clones; 80% to 95% were seen once. The sample was PBMCs, taken around atezolizumab (anti-PD-L1) treatment. The receptors derive from a man between 65 and 80 years old with urothelial cancer.

This clone was picked up a small number of times. V and J are TRBV18 and TRBJ2-1, with D possibly TRBD1 on 5 matching bases. Germline assignment: CDR1 KGHSH and CDR2 LQKENI. Trimming shortened V by 0 bases and J by 3 bases, and 12 bases separated the two germline ends. This CDR3 has 16 residues. The CDR3, as DNA: TGTGCCAGCTCACCACCGGCAGGGCTGATCTACAATGAGCAGTTCTTC. It translates to CASSPPAGLIYNEQFF.

The chain combines TRBV9 with TRBJ2-1; 10 bases line up with TRBD2. CDR3 length equals 17 residues. With V trimmed by 0 bases and J by 0 bases, 3 bases remained unmatched. Germline V CDR1 and CDR2: SGDLS, YYNGEE. CDR3 in amino acids: CASSVVASGSSYNEQFF. The DNA for the CDR3 is TGTGCCAGCAGCGTAGTGGCTAGCGGGAGCTCCTACAATGAGCAGTTCTTC.

The chain has TRBV27 and TRBJ2-7; 12 positions agree with TRBD1. Germline CDR1 is MNHEY and CDR2 is SMNVEV (reference sequence). With V trimmed by 7 bases and J by 2 bases, 6 bases remained unmatched. CDR3 length: 15 amino acids. In DNA form, the CDR3 reads TGTGCCAGCAACTCGGGACAGGGGGCGACCTACGAGCAGTACTTC. This codes for CASNSGQGATYEQYF.

This clone has just a few counts. The rearrangement links TRBV13 to TRBJ2-5, with D possibly matching TRBD1 (5 bases). Germline CDR1 and CDR2: PRHDT and FYEKMQ (reference sequence). Between the trimmed V and J ends, which lost 2 bases and 5 bases, there was a span of 12 bases. The CDR3 extends over 14 amino acids. The CDR3 spells CASSLSPGPETQYF. CDR3 DNA: TGTGCCAGCAGCTTATCACCAGGGCCGGAGACCCAGTACTTC.

The rearrangement joins TRBV21-1 to TRBJ1-5. TRBV21-1 is listed as a pseudogene. The CDR3 is made up of 16 amino acids. The CDR3 coding sequence is TGTGCCAGCAGCAACAGCGGTCCGTGGGCAAATCAGCCCCAGCATTTT. Residues: CASSNSGPWANQPQHF.

This clone was detected a few times. The chain joins TRBV7-2 to TRBJ1-2, with 8 nucleotides matching TRBD1. Germline V lookup: CDR1 SGHTA, CDR2 FQGNSA. Trimming removed 3 bases from V and 8 bases from J; junction bases left unmatched: 5. The CDR3 runs to 13 residues. The CDR3 loop reads CASSLGQVRGYTF. CDR3 bases: TGTGCCAGCAGCTTGGGACAGGTGCGCGGCTACACCTTC.

V gene TRBV18 combines with J gene TRBJ2-3, with 7 positions matching TRBD2. V trimming: 3 bases; J trimming: 5 bases; junction bases outside the gene matches: 11. This CDR3 region has 16 residues. Germline-derived CDR1 and CDR2 are KGHSH and LQKENI. CDR3 in amino acids: CASSPSRGVGEDTQYF. In DNA form, the CDR3 reads TGTGCCAGCTCACCTAGCCGGGGGGTAGGCGAAGATACGCAGTATTTT.

J is TRBJ2-3 and V is TRBV7-3; 10 bases line up with TRBD2. The J segment lost 0 bases and the V segment lost 1 base, leaving 13 bases of the junction unmatched. CDR1 and CDR2 (germline): SGHTA, FQGTGA. The CDR3 spans 20 residues. This chain's CDR3 is CASSLKASGSSFSSTDTQYF. The CDR3 DNA is TGTGCCAGCAGCTTAAAAGCTAGCGGGAGCAGTTTTTCTAGCACAGATACGCAGTATTTT.

The chain joins TRBV15 to TRBJ2-1; D is possibly TRBD2 (6 bases). The CDR3 loop spans 16 amino acids. Germline CDR1 LNHNV, CDR2 YYDKDF (reference sequence). V gave up 2 bases and J gave up 5 bases, with 16 bases separating them. CDR3 bases: TGTGCCACCAGCAGATTGACCGGTGGAGGGAACAATGAGCAGTTCTTC. Its translation: CATSRLTGGGNNEQFF.

V is TRBV27 and J is TRBJ2-7; a weak D match, TRBD2 (6 bases). Germline V gives CDR1 MNHEY, CDR2 SMNVEV (reference sequence). V lost 6 bases, J lost 7 bases, and 16 bases lay in between. The CDR3 has 13 residues. Written as DNA, the CDR3 is TGTGCCAGCAGCCCGACACCCCGGGGGGAGCAGTACTTC. This encodes CASSPTPRGEQYF.

This clone is a singleton in its sample. The rearrangement links TRBV10-3 to TRBJ2-3; 7 positions match TRBD1. Germline lookup yields CDR1 ENHRY and CDR2 SYGVKD. This CDR3 has 15 residues. V lost 5 bases to trimming and J lost 2 bases; unmatched junction nucleotides: 7. CDR3 in amino acids: CAISRDSINTDTQYF. CDR3 DNA: TGTGCCATCAGTCGGGACAGCATTAACACAGATACGCAGTATTTT.

The gene calls are TRBV15 and TRBJ2-1; 12 bases agree with TRBD2. Germline-derived CDR1 and CDR2 are LNHNV and YYDKDF (reference sequence). V lost 1 base and J lost 9; bases outside the gene matches: 4. This CDR3 comprises 15 residues. The CDR3 is CATSRGLAGASEQFF. CDR3 sequence (DNA): TGTGCCACCAGCAGAGGACTAGCGGGAGCTAGTGAGCAGTTCTTC.

The chain recombines TRBV5-1 with TRBJ2-7; 7 bases align to TRBD1. The CDR3 covers 15 residues. The V gene end was trimmed by 2 bases and the J gene end by 3 bases; junction bases not matched to a gene: 8. Germline CDR1 is SGHRS and CDR2 is YFSETQ. CDR3 residues: CASSLSRDRFYEQYF. The CDR3 nucleotides read TGCGCCAGCAGCTTAAGTCGGGACAGATTCTACGAGCAGTACTTC.

This clone was observed a handful of times. The chain recombines TRBV5-1 with TRBJ2-7; possible D gene TRBD1, 6 bases. CDR1 and CDR2 from the germline V gene are SGHRS and YFSETQ. Between the trimmed V and J ends, which lost 3 bases and 5 bases, there was a span of 15 bases. This CDR3 comprises 14 residues. The CDR3 spells CASSWTPRGDEQYF. CDR3 bases: TGCGCCAGCAGCTGGACCCCCAGGGGAGACGAGCAGTACTTC.

J is TRBJ1-1 and V is TRBV10-3, with TRBD1 identical over 8 bases. Germline-derived CDR1 and CDR2 are ENHRY and SYGVKD. CDR3 length equals 15 residues. Trimming at V came to 6 bases and at J to 5 bases, leaving 11 bases not matched to a gene. The CDR3: CAIRSPQGARTEAFF. The CDR3 DNA reads TGTGCCATCAGATCCCCGCAGGGGGCTCGGACTGAAGCTTTCTTT.

V is TRBV5-1 and J is TRBJ2-5, with D maybe TRBD1 (5 bases). The CDR3 spans 15 residues. Looked up from germline, CDR1 is SGHRS and CDR2 is YFSETQ. V lost 2 bases to trimming and J lost 3 bases, with 14 bases between them. This chain's CDR3 is CASSLAGRREETQYF. In DNA form, the CDR3 reads TGCGCCAGCAGCTTAGCTGGTCGCAGGGAAGAGACCCAGTACTTC.

The rearrangement links TRBV28 to TRBJ2-7, with D possibly matching TRBD1 (6 bases). V lost 5 bases, J lost 1 base, and 15 bases lay in between. Germline loops: CDR1 MDHEN, CDR2 SYDVKM. CDR3 size: 15 residues. CDR3 DNA sequence: TGTGCCAGCAGTCGGCCTCAGGGGAGATCCTACGAGCAGTACTTC. Translation: CASSRPQGRSYEQYF.

The chain carries TRBV7-6 and TRBJ1-5, with D tentatively TRBD1 (6 bases). V lost 5 bases and J 10 bases, leaving 21 bases between the germline ends. The CDR3 runs to 15 residues. CDR1 SGHVS and CDR2 FNYEAQ come from the germline V gene. Written as DNA, the CDR3 is TGTGCCAGCAGCCCCCAGGACAGCTTCCCACCTCCCCAGCATTTT. It encodes CASSPQDSFPPPQHF.

The CDR3 region is CASSLGQTHTDTQYF. The CDR3 bases are TGTGCCAGCAGCTTGGGACAGACACACACAGATACGCAGTATTTT. The rearrangement links TRBV7-3 to TRBJ2-3; 7 positions match TRBD1. Trimming at V came to 3 bases and at J to 2 bases, leaving 5 bases not matched to a gene. CDR3 length: 15 residues. The germline V gene encodes CDR1 SGHTA and CDR2 FQGTGA.

The chain links TRBV9 to TRBJ2-7; possibly TRBD1 for D (6 bases). Between the trimmed V and J ends, which lost 0 bases and 3 bases, there was a span of 13 bases. The CDR3 length is 15 residues. Germline CDR1 SGDLS, CDR2 YYNGEE. The CDR3 region is CASSVDMGAVYEQYF. CDR3 coding DNA: TGTGCCAGCAGCGTAGACATGGGGGCGGTCTACGAGCAGTACTTC.

The chain links TRBV29-1 to TRBJ2-7, with TRBD2 matching over 14 bases. Germline V gives CDR1 SQVTM, CDR2 ANQGSEA. The CDR3 totals 16 residues. The V segment lost 6 bases and the J segment 3 bases; nucleotides outside the gene matches: 10. This chain's CDR3 is CSVDTGTSGSVYEQYF. CDR3 in DNA: TGCAGCGTCGATACCGGGACTAGCGGGAGTGTCTACGAGCAGTACTTC.

The rearrangement joins TRBV10-3 to TRBJ2-6; the match to TRBD1 covers 9 bases. The V gene's germline CDR1 is ENHRY and CDR2 SYGVKD. The V segment lost 2 bases and the J segment 1 base; nucleotides outside the gene matches: 9. The CDR3 is 19 amino acids. This CDR3 is CAISEPPGQGPSGANVLTF. As DNA, the CDR3 is TGTGCCATCAGTGAGCCACCGGGACAGGGCCCATCTGGGGCCAACGTCCTGACTTTC.

The V call is TRBV27, the J call TRBJ2-3; 9 positions agree with TRBD2. The V segment lost 4 bases and the J segment 8 bases; nucleotides outside the gene matches: 4. The CDR3 totals 13 residues. CDR1 MNHEY and CDR2 SMNVEV come from the germline V gene (reference sequence). This chain's CDR3 is CASSSGTSPTQYF. The CDR3 DNA sequence: TGTGCCAGCAGTTCCGGGACTAGCCCTACGCAGTATTTT.

The chain employs TRBV28 and TRBJ1-2; TRBD1 might be the D (5 bases). The CDR3 has 13 residues. The V gene lost 1 base and the J gene lost 6 bases, with 9 bases spanning the gap. Germline CDR1 and CDR2: MDHEN and SYDVKM. The CDR3 DNA sequence: TGTGCCAGCAGTTTATATGTGGGGCATGGCTACACCTTC. Translated: CASSLYVGHGYTF.

The V gene is TRBV9, the J gene TRBJ2-1; 16 nucleotides agree with TRBD2. The CDR3 has 20 residues. CDR1 is SGDLS and CDR2 is YYNGEE in the germline V gene. The junction had 14 bases not matched to a gene; V was cut back by 0 bases and J by 8 bases. The CDR3 DNA follows: TGTGCCAGCAGCGTAGGCCTGGACACCGGGACTAGCGGGAGGGCCCATGAGCAGTTCTTC. As protein: CASSVGLDTGTSGRAHEQFF.

This clone was counted a few times. V is TRBV28 and J is TRBJ1-1; the match to TRBD1 covers 8 bases. Germline V gives CDR1 MDHEN, CDR2 SYDVKM. The CDR3 length is 14 residues. V was pared by 9 bases and J by 4 bases, with 10 bases of the junction left unmatched. The CDR3: CAREGTGAGTEAFF. The CDR3 nucleotides are TGTGCCAGGGAGGGGACAGGCGCGGGCACTGAAGCTTTCTTT.

As to this clone: This specimen includes other DNA sequences encoding the same CDR3. V usage is TRBV7-2 and J usage is TRBJ1-1; D unresolved. CDR3 length: 14 residues. CDR1 and CDR2 (germline): SGHTA, FQGNSA. V lost 1 base and J lost 1, with 7 bases in between. This CDR3 is CASSLGAANTEAFF. The DNA for the CDR3 is TGTGCCAGCAGCTTAGGGGCAGCGAACACTGAAGCTTTCTTT.

This chain's CDR3 is CASSLGPSLAGGETQYF. The DNA for the CDR3 is TGTGCCAGCAGCTTAGGGCCCTCCTTAGCGGGAGGGGAGACCCAGTACTTC. This chain uses TRBV7-3 with TRBJ2-5; TRBD2 matches 11 bases. CDR1 SGHTA and CDR2 FQGTGA come from the germline V gene. V shed 2 bases and J 5 bases; nucleotides not matched to a gene: 10. CDR3 length: 17 amino acids.

The J gene is TRBJ2-7, the V gene TRBV5-1, with D perhaps TRBD2 (6 bases). Looked up from germline, CDR1 is SGHRS and CDR2 is YFSETQ. The CDR3 is made up of 15 amino acids. V dropped 4 bases and J dropped 3 bases, with 17 bases sitting between them. CDR3 sequence: CASSTDGGGGYEQYF. The CDR3 nucleotides are TGCGCCAGCAGCACGGACGGGGGAGGAGGCTACGAGCAGTACTTC.